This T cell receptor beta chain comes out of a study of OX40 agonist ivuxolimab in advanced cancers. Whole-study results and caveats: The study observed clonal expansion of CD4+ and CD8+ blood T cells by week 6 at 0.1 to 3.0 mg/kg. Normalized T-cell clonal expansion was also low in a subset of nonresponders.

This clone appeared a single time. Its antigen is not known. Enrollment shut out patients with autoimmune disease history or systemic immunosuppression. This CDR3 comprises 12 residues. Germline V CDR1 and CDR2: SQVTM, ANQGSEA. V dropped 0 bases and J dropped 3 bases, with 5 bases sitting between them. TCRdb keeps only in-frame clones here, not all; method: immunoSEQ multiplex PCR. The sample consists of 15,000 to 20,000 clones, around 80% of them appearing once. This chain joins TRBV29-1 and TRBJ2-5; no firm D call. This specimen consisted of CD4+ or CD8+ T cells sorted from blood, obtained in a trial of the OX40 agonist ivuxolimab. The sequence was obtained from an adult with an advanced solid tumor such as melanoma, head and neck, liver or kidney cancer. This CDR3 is CSVEETEETQYF. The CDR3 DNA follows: TGCAGCGTTGAAGAGACGGAAGAGACCCAGTACTTC.